The 8 T cell receptor beta chains below were found in one sample sequenced in a study of vaccination effects on CD4 cells after COVID-19. With the ViraFEST assay, the study expanded antigen-specific CD4+ T cells using viral peptide pools, then sequenced them. After around 10 days in culture, the CD4+ T cells were isolated. Vaccinated recipients, who were negative for nucleocapsid antibodies, had no history of SARS-CoV-2 infection. These TCRs' antigens remain unknown. TCRdb's copy holds only in-frame clones and misses some; the assay was immunoSEQ multiplex PCR. The table lists 40,000 to 50,000 clones, under 85% of them singletons. Specimen: CD4+ T cells from PBMCs cultured with HCoV-NL63 spike peptides, collected before COVID-19 vaccination. These receptors were obtained from a human donor who received a COVID-19 vaccine.

The rearrangement uses TRBV24-1 and TRBJ2-1; a possible D gene is TRBD2 (6 bases). Germline CDR1 is KGHDR and CDR2 is SFDVKD. V was pared by 3 bases and J by 7 bases, with 15 bases between. The CDR3 runs 15 residues. CDR3 in amino acids: CATSDPTGRENEQFF. DNA for the CDR3: TGTGCCACCAGTGATCCAACGGGACGGGAGAATGAGCAGTTCTTC.

This clone was observed once. This rearrangement joins TRBV19 to TRBJ1-1; D possibly corresponds to TRBD1 (6 bases). CDR1 and CDR2 (germline): LNHDA, SQIVND (reference sequence). There are 15 residues in the CDR3. Trimming removed 9 bases at V and 0 bases at J, with 17 bases between. The CDR3 nucleotides read TGTGCCAGCGCGGTACAGGGCCTATTGAACACTGAAGCTTTCTTT. Residues: CASAVQGLLNTEAFF.

This clone was detected once. This chain joins TRBV15 and TRBJ1-3, with no clear D. The CDR3 has 15 amino acids. V was cut by 0 bases and J by 4 bases, with 10 bases left in between. The germline V gene has CDR1 LNHNV and CDR2 YYDKDF (reference sequence). CDR3 residues: CATSRDSVPGNTIYF. CDR3 DNA: TGTGCCACCAGCAGAGATAGTGTACCCGGAAACACCATATATTTT.

The chain recombines TRBV14 with TRBJ1-1; D not certain. V gave up 5 bases and J gave up 0 bases, with 13 bases separating them. The germline gives CDR1 SGHDN, CDR2 FVKESK. The CDR3 consists of 15 residues. The CDR3 bases are TGTGCCAGCAGCACCCCCCGGAGGCTGAACACTGAAGCTTTCTTT. This translates into CASSTPRRLNTEAFF.

This clone was seen just once. V and J are TRBV7-2 and TRBJ2-2, with TRBD2 matching 7 bases. Trimming took 5 bases from V and 4 from J; bases not matched to a gene: 4. The CDR3 has 14 amino acids. CDR1 and CDR2 from the germline V gene are SGHTA and FQGNSA. The CDR3 sequence is CASSLGGGTGELFF. The CDR3 DNA reads as TGTGCCAGCAGCCTAGGCGGGGGCACCGGGGAGCTGTTTTTT.

The V and J genes are TRBV5-1 and TRBJ1-1; no clear D. The germline V and J ends were trimmed by 4 bases and 1 base, with 11 bases remaining between them. This CDR3 spans 14 amino acids. CDR1 and CDR2 from the germline V gene are SGHRS and YFSETQ. DNA of the CDR3: TGCGCCAGCAGCCTCAACCCCCCGAACACTGAAGCTTTCTTT. Translated: CASSLNPPNTEAFF.

The chain employs TRBV3-1 (or the pseudogene TRBV3-2) and TRBJ1-1; tentatively, D is TRBD1 (6 bases). The CDR3 is made up of 15 amino acids. V gave up 6 bases and J gave up 0 bases, with 14 bases separating them. Germline V gene data show CDR1 as LGHDT and CDR2 as YNNKEL (reference sequence). DNA for the CDR3: TGTGCCAGCAGTCAATTGGACAGATTGAACACTGAAGCTTTCTTT. Protein: CASSQLDRLNTEAFF.

V and J are TRBV24-1 and TRBJ1-2; no clear D gene. Per the germline V gene, CDR1 is KGHDR and CDR2 is SFDVKD. Trimming took 4 bases from V and 8 from J, leaving 16 bases between them. This CDR3 has 14 amino acids. DNA of the CDR3: TGTGCCACCAGTGACCCCGGAGGGATTCAGGGCTACACCTTC. Translating it yields CATSDPGGIQGYTF.